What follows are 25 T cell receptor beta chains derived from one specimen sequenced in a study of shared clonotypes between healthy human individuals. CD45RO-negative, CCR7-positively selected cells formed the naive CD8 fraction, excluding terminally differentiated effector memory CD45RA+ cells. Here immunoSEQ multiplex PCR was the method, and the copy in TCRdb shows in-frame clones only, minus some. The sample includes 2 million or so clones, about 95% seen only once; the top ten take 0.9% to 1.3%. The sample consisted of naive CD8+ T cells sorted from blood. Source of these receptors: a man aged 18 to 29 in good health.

CDR3 DNA sequence: TGTGCCAGCAGTGTCACCGGGACAGCGGGTGAAAAACTGTTTTTT. Translation: CASSVTGTAGEKLFF. The chain recombines TRBV27 with TRBJ1-4; 7 bases align to TRBD1. The length of the CDR3 is 15 residues. The germline gives CDR1 MNHEY, CDR2 SMNVEV (reference sequence). V was clipped by 5 bases and J by 7 bases; unmatched bases: 10.

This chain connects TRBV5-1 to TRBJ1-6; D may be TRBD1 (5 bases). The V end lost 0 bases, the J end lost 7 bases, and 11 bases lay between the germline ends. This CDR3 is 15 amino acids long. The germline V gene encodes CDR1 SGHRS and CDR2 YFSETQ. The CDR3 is CASSLGAGSNSPLHF. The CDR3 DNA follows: TGCGCCAGCAGCTTGGGGGCAGGGTCGAATTCACCCCTCCACTTT.

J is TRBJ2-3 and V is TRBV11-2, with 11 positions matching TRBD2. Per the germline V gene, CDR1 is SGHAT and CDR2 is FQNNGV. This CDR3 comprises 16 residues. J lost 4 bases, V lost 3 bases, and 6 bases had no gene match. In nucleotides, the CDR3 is TGTGCCAGCAGCTTTAGCGGGGGGGCCGGATCAGATACGCAGTATTTT. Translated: CASSFSGGAGSDTQYF.

CDR3 region: CASSQGAAVGTEAFF. In nucleotides, the CDR3 is TGTGCCAGCAGCCAAGGTGCGGCTGTAGGCACTGAAGCTTTCTTT. The chain carries TRBV14 and TRBJ1-1; D not resolved. V dropped 1 base and J dropped 4 bases, with 13 bases sitting between them. CDR1 is SGHDN, CDR2 FVKESK, per germline. CDR3 length: 15 amino acids.

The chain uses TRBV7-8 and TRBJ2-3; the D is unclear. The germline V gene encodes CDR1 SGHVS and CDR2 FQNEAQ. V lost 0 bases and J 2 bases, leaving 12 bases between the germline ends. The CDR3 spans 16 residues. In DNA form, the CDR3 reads TGTGCCAGCAGCTTAGCAGAGGTCTTTCTCACAGATACGCAGTATTTT. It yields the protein CASSLAEVFLTDTQYF.

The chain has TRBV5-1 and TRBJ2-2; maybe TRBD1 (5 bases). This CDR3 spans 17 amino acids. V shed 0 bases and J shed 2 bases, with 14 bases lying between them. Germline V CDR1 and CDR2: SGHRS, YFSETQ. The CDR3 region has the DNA TGCGCCAGCAGCTTGGCCTCGGCGACAGTTAACACCGGGGAGCTGTTTTTT. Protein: CASSLASATVNTGELFF. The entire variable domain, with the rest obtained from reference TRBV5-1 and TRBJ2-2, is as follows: KAGVTQTPRYLIKTRGQQVTLSCSPISGHRSVSWYQQTPGQGLQFLFEYFSETQRNKGNFPGRFSGRQFSNSRSEMNVSTLELGDSALYLCASSLASATVNTGELFFGEGSRLTVL.

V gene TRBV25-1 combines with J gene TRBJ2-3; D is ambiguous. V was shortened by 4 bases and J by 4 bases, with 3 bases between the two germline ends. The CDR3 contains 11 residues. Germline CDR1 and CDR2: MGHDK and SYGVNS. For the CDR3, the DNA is TGTGCCAGCAGTGGGTCAGATACGCAGTATTTT. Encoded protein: CASSGSDTQYF.

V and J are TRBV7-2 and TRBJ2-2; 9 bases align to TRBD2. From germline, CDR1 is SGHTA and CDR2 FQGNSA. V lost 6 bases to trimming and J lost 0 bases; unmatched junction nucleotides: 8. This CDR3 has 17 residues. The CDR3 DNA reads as TGTGCCAGCAGTCCCCGGGGCGGGGGGGCGAACACCGGGGAGCTGTTTTTT. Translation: CASSPRGGGANTGELFF.

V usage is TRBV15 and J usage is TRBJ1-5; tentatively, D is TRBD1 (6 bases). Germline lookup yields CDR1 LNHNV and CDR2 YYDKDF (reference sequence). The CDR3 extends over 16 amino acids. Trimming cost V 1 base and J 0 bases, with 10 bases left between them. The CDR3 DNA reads TGTGCCACCAGCAGAGGGAGAGGGGGTAGCAATCAGCCCCAGCATTTT. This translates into CATSRGRGGSNQPQHF.

In DNA, the CDR3 is TGTGCCAGCAGCCGGGAGTTGGGCGGGGAGCTGTTTTTT. This encodes CASSRELGGELFF. The V gene is TRBV11-2, the J gene TRBJ2-2, with a tentative D call TRBD2 (6 bases). The germline gives CDR1 SGHAT, CDR2 FQNNGV. The CDR3 contains 13 residues. V was shortened by 5 bases and J by 7 bases, with 11 bases between the two germline ends.

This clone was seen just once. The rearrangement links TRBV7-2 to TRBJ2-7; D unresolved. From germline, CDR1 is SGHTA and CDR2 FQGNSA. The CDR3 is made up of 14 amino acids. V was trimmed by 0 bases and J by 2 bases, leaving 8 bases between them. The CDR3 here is CASSLAGPPYEQYF. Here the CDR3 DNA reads TGTGCCAGCAGCTTAGCGGGTCCCCCCTACGAGCAGTACTTC.

In DNA form, the CDR3 reads TGTGCCAGCAGCCCCAGCGGAGATACGCAGTATTTT. Protein sequence: CASSPSGDTQYF. J is TRBJ2-3 and V is TRBV9; the D gene is possibly TRBD2 (5 bases). V gave up 4 bases and J gave up 5 bases, with 8 bases separating them. The germline CDR1 and CDR2 sequences are SGDLS and YYNGEE. This CDR3 is built from 12 residues.

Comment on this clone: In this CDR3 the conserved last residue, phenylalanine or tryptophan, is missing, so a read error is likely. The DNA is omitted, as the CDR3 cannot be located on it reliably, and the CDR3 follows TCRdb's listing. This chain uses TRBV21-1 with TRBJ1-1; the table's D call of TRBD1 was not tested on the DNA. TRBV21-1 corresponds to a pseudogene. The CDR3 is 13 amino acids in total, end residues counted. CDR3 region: CASSKFLVRDRDC.

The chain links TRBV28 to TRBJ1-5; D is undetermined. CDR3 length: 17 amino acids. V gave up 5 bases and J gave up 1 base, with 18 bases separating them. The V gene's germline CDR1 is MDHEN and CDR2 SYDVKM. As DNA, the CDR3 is TGTGCCAGCAGTCAGTTTATATCGGGGAGCAGCAATCAGCCCCAGCATTTT. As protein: CASSQFISGSSNQPQHF. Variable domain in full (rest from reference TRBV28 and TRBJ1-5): DVKVTQSSRYLVKRTGEKVFLECVQDMDHENMFWYRQDPGLGLRLIYFSYDVKMKEKGDIPEGYSVSREKKERFSLILESASTNQTSMYLCASSQFISGSSNQPQHFGDGTRLSIL.

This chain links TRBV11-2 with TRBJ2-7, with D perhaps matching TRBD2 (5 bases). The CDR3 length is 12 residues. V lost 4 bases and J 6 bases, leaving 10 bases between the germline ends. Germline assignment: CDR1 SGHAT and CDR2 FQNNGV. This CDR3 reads CASSSPAVEQYF. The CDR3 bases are TGTGCCAGCAGCTCCCCAGCGGTCGAGCAGTACTTC.

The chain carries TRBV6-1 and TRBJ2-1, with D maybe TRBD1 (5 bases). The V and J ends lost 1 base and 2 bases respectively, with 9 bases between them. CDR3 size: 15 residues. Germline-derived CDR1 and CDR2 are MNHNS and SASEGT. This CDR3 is CASSEGWTPYNEQFF. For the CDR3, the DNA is TGTGCCAGCAGTGAAGGTTGGACACCCTACAATGAGCAGTTCTTC.

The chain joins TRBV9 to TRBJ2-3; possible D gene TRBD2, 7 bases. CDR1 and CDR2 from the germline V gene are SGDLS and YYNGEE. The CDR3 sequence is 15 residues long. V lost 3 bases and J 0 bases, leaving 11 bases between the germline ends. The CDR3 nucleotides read TGTGCCAGCAGCGCGGGGGGCACTAGCACAGATACGCAGTATTTT. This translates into CASSAGGTSTDTQYF.

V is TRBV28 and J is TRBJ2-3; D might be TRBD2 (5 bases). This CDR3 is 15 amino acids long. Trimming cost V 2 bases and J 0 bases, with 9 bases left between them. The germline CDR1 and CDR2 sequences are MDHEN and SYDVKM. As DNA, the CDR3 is TGTGCCAGCAGTTTAGTAGCGCCCAGCACAGATACGCAGTATTTT. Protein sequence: CASSLVAPSTDTQYF.

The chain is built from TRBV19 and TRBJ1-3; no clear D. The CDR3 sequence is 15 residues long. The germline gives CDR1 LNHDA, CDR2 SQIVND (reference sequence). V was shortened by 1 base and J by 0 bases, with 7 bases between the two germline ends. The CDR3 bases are TGTGCCAGTAGTATAGCCCAAGTCTCTGGAAACACCATATATTTT. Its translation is CASSIAQVSGNTIYF.

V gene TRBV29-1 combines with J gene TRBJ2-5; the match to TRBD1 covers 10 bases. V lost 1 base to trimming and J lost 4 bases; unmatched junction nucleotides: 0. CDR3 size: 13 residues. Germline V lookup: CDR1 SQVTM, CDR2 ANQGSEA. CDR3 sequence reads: CSVEGQGAETQYF. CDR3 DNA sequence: TGCAGCGTTGAAGGACAGGGGGCAGAGACCCAGTACTTC.

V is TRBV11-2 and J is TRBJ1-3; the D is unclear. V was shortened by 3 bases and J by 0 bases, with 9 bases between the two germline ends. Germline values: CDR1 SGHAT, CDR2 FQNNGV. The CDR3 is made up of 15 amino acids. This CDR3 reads CASSFSTDSGNTIYF. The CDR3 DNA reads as TGTGCCAGCAGCTTTTCGACCGACTCTGGAAACACCATATATTTT.

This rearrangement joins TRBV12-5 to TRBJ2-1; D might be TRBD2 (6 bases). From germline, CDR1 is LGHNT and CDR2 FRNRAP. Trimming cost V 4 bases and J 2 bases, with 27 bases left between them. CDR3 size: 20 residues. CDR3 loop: CASGSTSGLASAIPYNEQFF. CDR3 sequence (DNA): TGTGCTAGTGGTTCGACTTCAGGGTTGGCTAGCGCGATTCCCTACAATGAGCAGTTCTTC.

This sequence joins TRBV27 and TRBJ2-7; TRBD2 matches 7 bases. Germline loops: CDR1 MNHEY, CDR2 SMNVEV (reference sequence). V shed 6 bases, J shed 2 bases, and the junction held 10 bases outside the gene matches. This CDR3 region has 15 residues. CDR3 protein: CASSPLAVHPYEQYF. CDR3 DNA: TGTGCCAGCAGCCCTCTAGCGGTTCACCCCTACGAGCAGTACTTC.

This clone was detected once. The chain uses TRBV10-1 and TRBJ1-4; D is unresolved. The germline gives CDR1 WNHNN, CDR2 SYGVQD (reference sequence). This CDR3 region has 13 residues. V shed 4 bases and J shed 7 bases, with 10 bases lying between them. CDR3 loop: CASSAVRGEKLFF. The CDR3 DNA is TGCGCCAGCAGTGCGGTCCGGGGTGAAAAACTGTTTTTT.

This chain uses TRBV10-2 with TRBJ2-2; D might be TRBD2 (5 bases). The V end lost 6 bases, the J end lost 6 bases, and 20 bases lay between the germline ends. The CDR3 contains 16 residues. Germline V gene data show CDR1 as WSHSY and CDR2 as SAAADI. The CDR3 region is CASRPFPVGVPGELFF. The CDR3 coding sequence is TGCGCCAGCAGGCCCTTTCCCGTCGGGGTCCCCGGGGAGCTGTTTTTT.